This section outlines one T cell receptor (beta chain) sequence together with its context. Its antigen is unknown. The germline CDR1 and CDR2 sequences are PRHDT and FYEKMQ (reference sequence). V shed 2 bases and J 0 bases; nucleotides not matched to a gene: 7. The CDR3 extends over 17 amino acids. Assay: immunoSEQ multiplex PCR; the TCRdb copy retains only in-frame clones and omits some. The sample contains some 77,000 clones, 70% to 90% of which appear only once. This record belongs to a study of OX40 agonist ivuxolimab in advanced cancers. As for the study in general: Clinicians treated patients with ivuxolimab, an agonistic anti-OX40 (CD134) antibody. Study-wide points: There were also nonresponders showing low normalized T-cell clonal expansion. Doses of 0.1 to 3.0 mg/kg were accompanied by clonal expansion of CD4+ and CD8+ blood T cells by week 6. Antigen specificity was not determined for the expanded peripheral T cells.

The chain couples TRBV13 to TRBJ1-3; 7 nucleotides line up with TRBD1. This sequence originates from an adult with an advanced solid tumor such as melanoma, head and neck, liver or kidney cancer. Sequencing was performed on CD4+ or CD8+ T cells sorted from blood, taken in a trial of the OX40 agonist ivuxolimab. This CDR3 is CASSLLVRGLSGNTIYF. The CDR3 nucleotides are TGTGCCAGCAGCTTACTAGTTAGGGGGCTCTCTGGAAACACCATATATTTT.